This T cell receptor (beta chain) was observed in a study of T cells in Graves' hyperthyroidism and ophthalmopathy. Remarks on this clonotype: Antigen unknown.

This CDR3 has 14 amino acids. CDR1 is GTSNPN and CDR2 is SVGIG in the germline V gene (reference sequence). The V gene end was trimmed by 3 bases and the J gene end by 5 bases; junction bases not matched to a gene: 8. Each 10 ml fresh peripheral blood draw supplied the PBMCs. Study results and caveats: With a median lead of 6.5 months before onset, the model predicted ophthalmopathy. Stable hyperthyroidism was separated from ophthalmopathy by a model based on 13 V-J features.

Regions amplified from RNA transcripts were the TCR beta CDR3 regions. The HTBI primer set served for first-round RT-PCR of the TCR CDR3. In TCRdb, the multiplex PCR reads were re-called with MiXCR into one record per CDR3 protein. Of 490,000 or so distinct CDR3 sequences in the sample, more than 15% are singletons; the top ten hold about 31%. Sequenced: blood. This clonotype was obtained from a young woman with Graves' ophthalmopathy. This chain connects TRBV30 to TRBJ2-7, with 9 bases that match TRBD1. Here the CDR3 DNA reads TGTGCCTGGAGACCTTCGGGACAGGGCAACGAGCAGTACTTC. Residues: CAWRPSGQGNEQYF.